The 2 T cell receptor beta chains below were found in one sample sequenced in a study of T cells after yellow fever vaccination (dated by TCRdb to about 2019). The library was produced with 5' RACE. These reads were obtained on an Illumina HiSeq 2500. The raw public reads went through TCRdb reprocessing: fastp at Q25, MiXCR clone calling, in-frame beta chains kept. Every entry covers one CDR3 protein and lists the most common genes and DNA from its rows. The sample has approximately 300,000 distinct CDR3 sequences on record, 7.5% to 9% of them singletons. About a sixth of the sample is held by the ten biggest clonotypes. What the treatment or condition label conveys for this sample: live attenuated yellow fever vaccine strain. The sequencing here drew on PBMCs, taken on the day of the first yellow fever vaccination. The receptors here all came from a man aged 18 to 29 who received the YFV17D yellow fever vaccine.

This chain joins TRBV5-1 and TRBJ2-3; 8 bases fit TRBD1. Germline CDR1 reads SGHRS; CDR2 reads YFSETQ. This CDR3 is 15 amino acids long. With 4 bases clipped from V and 12 bases from J, the junction kept 16 bases outside the gene matches. CDR3 sequence: CASSLQGATQGSQYF. The CDR3 nucleotides are TGCGCCAGCAGCCTCCAGGGGGCGACCCAGGGAAGCCAGTATTTT.

This clonotype has ten or more counts. V gene TRBV6-5 combines with J gene TRBJ2-2, with TRBD1 matching over 9 bases. There are 17 residues in the CDR3. Germline V lookup: CDR1 MNHEY, CDR2 SVGAGI. V was pared by 4 bases and J by 3 bases, with 9 bases of the junction left unmatched. CDR3 residues: CASSFAGGQGDTGELFF. The CDR3 DNA reads as TGTGCCAGCAGTTTCGCCGGGGGACAGGGAGACACCGGGGAGCTGTTTTTT.